The present T cell receptor beta chain was sequenced within a study of beta chain features in type 1 diabetes (dated by TCRdb to the late 2010s). A note on the overall study: Patients and healthy donors did not differ in mean age, gender distribution, total cell number or subset yield. A total of 85 million to 140 million sorted cells were examined across all samples, and a strong correlation was observed between cell number per subset and RNA yield. In the study, recently diagnosed type 1 diabetes patients and matched healthy donors were compared on the TCRB repertoires of their sorted circulating CD4+ T cell subsets. Regulatory and stem cell-like memory subsets were isolated from only 8 patients and roughly eight healthy donors, whereas naive and central memory subsets came from all 30 or so donors. Points the paper makes about the study in general: Patients with type 1 diabetes made fewer insertions and deleted more nucleotides at VDJ recombination sites, implying thymic rearrangement abnormalities. Type 1 diabetes patients showed a moderate but significant shortening of TCRB CDR3 length in all four CD4+ subsets. Because cDNA was sequenced instead of genomic DNA, activated cells with high expression could be over-represented, although the groups did not differ in activation or CD3 levels. Because the HLA sub-analyses included only small numbers of individuals, any influence of HLA type on TCRB rearrangement was left unresolved. Naive, central memory and regulatory TCRB repertoires appeared to be more alike among patients than among healthy donors. PCR may preferentially amplify shorter templates, but because patient and control samples were amplified and corrected together, any resulting skew would affect both groups equally.

The High Capacity cDNA Reverse Transcription Kit was used to reverse transcribe all of the isolated RNA, meaning that expressed TCRB transcripts were what got sequenced. Deep immunoSEQ sequencing was performed on naive, central memory and regulatory T cell samples, with an average of roughly 4 million total reads per sample. Sorted cells were lysed in RLT buffer and RNA was extracted with DNase-treated RNeasy Micro or Mini kits, depending on cell number. Each cell subset was processed on its own to prevent cross-contamination, while patient and healthy donor samples were processed together. The immunoSEQ multiplex PCR was used to amplify TCRB sequences from cDNA, generating 87-bp fragments that spanned the CDR3 region. Sequencing of the amplicons was done on the Illumina HiSeq platform. Per the original workflow: Synthetic template baselines were used to correct PCR bias computationally, reads within Hamming distance 2 were collapsed together, and singletons that could not be merged were discarded. Reads were aligned against IMGT to assign V, D and J genes, CDR3 length and insertions or deletions at six rearrangement sites. Within each subset, clonotype counts were normalized to sorted cell number, and only after that were true diversity and Gini coefficients computed with the tcR R package. The overlap coefficient, calculated on TCRB nucleotide sequences, was used to measure repertoire sharing. TCRdb took over this immuneACCESS table, retaining in-frame rearrangements with V and J assigned. Such tables are incomplete; in checked studies, under half of the missing clones stem from an unresolved V gene, and the remainder is unexplained. V and J calls and clone size are those listed in that table; D and trimming were worked out from the DNA. Counted in this sample were 150,000 to 170,000 clones; over 9% of them appeared once. The biggest ten clones account for 0.4% to 0.55% of the sample.

The germline V gene (reference sequence) gives CDR1 as GTSNPN and CDR2 as SVGIG. V is cut by 2 bases and J by 2 bases, and the space between the germline ends is 10 bases. The CDR3 runs 14 residues from the cysteine to the phenylalanine. Only CDR3 DNA remains: 42 bases, in frame from the first base. This clone was counted only a few times. Its antigen specificity is not known. No much larger clone exists at a distance of one base, and base qualities are not known. Each donor gave one peripheral blood draw, roughly 110 mL on average, collected into heparinised tubes. Naive, central memory, regulatory and stem cell-like memory CD4+ T cells were sorted on a BD FACSAria II using a panel including CD45RO, CCR7, CD25, CD127, CD95 and CD27. A purity above 98% was achieved for all sorted populations. PBMCs were isolated right away by Lymphoprep density gradient centrifugation and were stained directly, without culture. So that batch effects would be minimized, each experiment stained and sorted samples in pairs, pairing one healthy donor with one patient.

The sample consisted of central memory CD4+ T cells from blood. This clonotype was sampled from a man aged 30 to 39 with type 1 diabetes. The chain uses TRBV30 and TRBJ2-1; confidence is insufficient to name the D gene. The CDR3 region reads CAWSSGSTYNEQFF. The DNA is TGTGCCTGGAGTTCCGGGTCCACCTACAATGAGCAGTTCTTC.